This paragraph covers one TCR beta chain sequence. Its specificity is not known. The V segment lost 5 bases and the J segment 15 bases; nucleotides outside the gene matches: 16. The length of the CDR3 is 13 residues. Germline V gives CDR1 DFQATT, CDR2 SNEGSKA (reference sequence). This sample was included in a study of T cells in Graves' hyperthyroidism and ophthalmopathy. About the research overall: At initial diagnosis, before any treatment had begun, peripheral blood was obtained. Broader study findings: In the analysis, a 13 V-J model separated ophthalmopathy from stable hyperthyroidism.

RNA transcripts provided the source from which TCR beta CDR3 regions were amplified. The TCR CDR3 was amplified in a first-round RT-PCR using the HTBI primer set. TCRdb independently ran MiXCR on the multiplex PCR reads; one entry per CDR3 protein. The table records around 280,000 distinct CDR3 sequences, 13% of them present only once. The chain is built from TRBV20-1 and TRBJ1-3; 7 bases match TRBD1. This clonotype was obtained from a woman in her 30s with Graves' hyperthyroidism that later progressed to Graves' ophthalmopathy. Sequenced material: blood. CDR3 protein: CSAGQGGPDLRYF. The DNA of the CDR3 is TGCAGTGCTGGCCAGGGGGGACCGGACCTTAGATATTTT.